This T cell receptor (beta chain) was identified in a study of T-cell memory formation after mild COVID-19. Findings and caveats of the study: Those CD4+ clones that contracted were mainly in CM and EM (CD8+ ones in EMRA). Clones contracting day 15 to 85 were balanced CD4/CD8; later expanders leaned CD4+. Some responding clones appeared in pre-infection memory, suggesting cross-reactive memory joined.

As concerns this clonotype: Its antigen remains unidentified.

With constant-segment primers, 5'RACE yielded cDNA libraries of TCR alpha and TCR beta that carried sample barcodes and UMIs. TCRdb recomputed calls from the 5' RACE reads with MiXCR, one row per CDR3 protein. Among roughly 600,000 distinct CDR3 sequences listed, roughly 18% were seen once. The V gene's germline CDR1 is SGDLS and CDR2 YYNGEE. The CDR3 consists of 15 residues. V shed 4 bases and J shed 0 bases, with 12 bases lying between them. Specimen: PBMCs or a T cell subset sorted from them (not recorded which). V usage is TRBV9 and J usage is TRBJ2-3; D call uncertain. This clonotype was sampled from an adult woman who had mild COVID-19 (a few samples of this study predate the infection). Cell type and time point are not known. The CDR3 reads CASSLTGPSTDTQYF. CDR3 DNA sequence: TGTGCCAGCAGCCTCACTGGGCCTAGCACAGATACGCAGTATTTT.